This T cell receptor beta chain was sequenced for a study of T cells in Graves' hyperthyroidism and ophthalmopathy. Study overall: Blood was drawn when the patient was first diagnosed and still untreated.

This clonotype appeared many times. The antigen remains unidentified. There were TCR beta CDR3 regions amplified from RNA transcripts. The TCR CDR3 was amplified in a first-round RT-PCR using the HTBI primer set. Via MiXCR, TCRdb re-called the multiplex PCR reads, giving one row per CDR3 protein. The sample includes about 290,000 distinct CDR3 sequences, about 14% of them seen just once. Patients were aged 18 to 65, had disease duration under 2 months, and had newly diagnosed hyperthyroidism. General observations from the study: Separation of ophthalmopathy from stable hyperthyroidism was achieved by a 13 V-J model.

This CDR3 comprises 12 residues. Germline CDR1 is SEHNR and CDR2 is FQNEAQ (reference sequence). V lost 8 bases to trimming and J lost 4 bases, with 11 bases between them. The V gene is TRBV7-9, the J gene TRBJ1-1; D call uncertain. The sequence derives from a woman in her twenties or thirties with Graves' hyperthyroidism that later progressed to Graves' ophthalmopathy. Source material: blood. The CDR3 loop is CASSTWSTEAFF. CDR3 DNA sequence: TGTGCCAGCTCTACGTGGAGCACTGAAGCTTTCTTT.